This TCR beta chain is drawn from a study of cytomegalovirus exposure and HLA in healthy donors. Study-wide findings and caveats: It was in a later analysis that TCR association rates were seen to vary by HLA locus, highest for DRB1 and lowest for HLA-C. It was taken for granted in presence/absence analyses that sequencing depth across donors was roughly uniform.

The CDR3 contains 15 residues. Germline V gene sequence: CDR1 MGHRA, CDR2 YSYEKL. V lost 0 bases, J lost 4 bases, and 11 bases lay in between. Both 60 Vbeta primers and 13 Jbeta primers went into the PCR. TCRdb keeps only in-frame clones here, not all; method: immunoSEQ multiplex PCR. The data show about 200,000 clones, around 81% seen once. As for this clone: Its specificity is not known.

The TCR sequence derives from a man in his thirties or forties in good health and CMV-seronegative. Source material: PBMCs. The chain is built from TRBV4-1 and TRBJ2-3; a possible D gene is TRBD2 (6 bases). The CDR3 reads CASSQEVGSSDTQYF. For the CDR3, the DNA is TGCGCCAGCAGCCAAGAGGTCGGGAGCTCAGATACGCAGTATTTT.